This entry features one TCR beta chain sequence. This sample was included in a study of blood T cell repertoires in COVID-19. On the study more broadly: The cDNA or gDNA used as material had been derived from T cells, B-cell-depleted T cells, or PBMCs.

Germline V CDR1 and CDR2: LNHDA, SQIVND (reference sequence). The CDR3 is made up of 14 amino acids. Trimming at V came to 4 bases and at J to 7 bases, leaving 10 bases not matched to a gene. Method: immunoSEQ multiplex PCR; TCRdb's copy keeps in-frame clones and lacks some. The data show some 360,000 clones, around 87% seen once. The source of this sequence is a woman between 55 and 75 years old with COVID-19, enrolled during active disease. Specimen: peripheral blood. This chain links TRBV19 with TRBJ2-7; 7 bases align to TRBD1. The CDR3, as DNA: TGTGCCAGTAGTAGGACAGGAGTAGTCTATGAGCAGTACTTC. Protein: CASSRTGVVYEQYF.